The T cell receptor (beta chain) described here comes from a study of blood T cell repertoires in COVID-19. Per the study methods: Reference gene primer amplification gave nucleated cell count estimates. Sequencing was performed with immunoSEQ multiplex PCR; in TCRdb, only in-frame clones are kept and a portion is missing. V, J and clone size are taken as reported in that table, and D and trimming were inferred from the DNA itself. This table has some 400,000 clones, about 80% appearing once. After removal of 6 bases from V and 4 bases from J, the junction contained 7 bases not matched to a gene. The germline V gene has CDR1 MNHEY and CDR2 SVGAGI. The CDR3 consists of 14 residues.

The chain is built from TRBV6-5 and TRBJ1-1; 8 bases fit TRBD1. This receptor was identified in a human donor with acute or convalescent COVID-19. The donor label of this sample is uncertain. The specimen was peripheral blood. The DNA for the CDR3 is TGTGCCAGCAGCGGCAGGGGGCGAAGCACTGAAGCTTTCTTT. Its protein is CASSGRGRSTEAFF.